These 23 T cell receptor beta chains were all obtained from the same sample, sequenced in a study of blood T cells in healthy people across ages. Combining a sample-barcoded 5' primer with a J-beta primer mix, a second PCR ran for 7 to 11 cycles. TCRdb used MiXCR to reprocess the 5' RACE reads, holding one entry per CDR3 protein. The sample has 750,000 to 950,000 distinct CDR3 sequences, roughly 25% seen once; the top ten hold 3%. These same records also appear under a second study, on T cells of mothers and their children.

Sample: blood. The receptors stem from a boy younger than 18 in good health.

Comments on this clonotype: Possible read error: a much larger clone is one base away. This rearrangement joins TRBV24-1 to TRBJ2-4; D is uncertain. The CDR3 runs 15 residues. Germline V gives CDR1 KGHDR, CDR2 SFDVKD. The CDR3 DNA sequence: TGTGTCACCAGTGATTTTGAACTAGCCAAAAACATTCAGTACTTC. Its protein is CVTSDFELAKNIQYF.

This rearrangement joins TRBV11-1 to TRBJ2-6; D is possibly TRBD2 (5 bases). Per the germline V gene, CDR1 is SGHAT and CDR2 is FQDESV (reference sequence). V shed 8 bases and J shed 0 bases, with 26 bases lying between them. The CDR3 loop spans 20 amino acids. CDR3: CASSKSGSADEFSGANVLTF. In DNA, the CDR3 is TGTGCCAGCTCAAAAAGCGGTTCGGCAGACGAATTCTCTGGGGCCAACGTCCTGACTTTC.

This clonotype occurred a few times. This chain uses TRBV3-1 with TRBJ1-1; D is unclear. Germline lookup yields CDR1 LGHDT and CDR2 YNNKEL (reference sequence). V lost 4 bases, J lost 6 bases, and 12 bases lay in between. This CDR3 has 13 residues. CDR3 sequence (DNA): TGTGCCAGCAGCCCCGTCCCGGTTTCTGAAGCTTTCTTT. It encodes CASSPVPVSEAFF.

DNA of the CDR3: TGTGCCAGCAGCAAGGGAATAGGGTACTTC. Its translation is CASSKGIGYF. This chain connects TRBV21-1 to TRBJ2-7; TRBD2, the D gene given by the table, was not confirmed from the DNA. TRBV21-1 counts as a pseudogene. This CDR3 comprises 10 residues.

This clonotype showed up many times. This chain joins TRBV2 and TRBJ2-1; D might be TRBD1 (8 bases). With the DNA end fitting TRBJ2-7 better, the J assignment may be wrong. Germline CDR1 reads SNHLY; CDR2 reads FYNNEI. This CDR3 is 13 amino acids long. The CDR3: CASRPTGGGEQYF. CDR3 in DNA: TGTGCCAGCAGGCCAACAGGGGGGGGGGAGCAGTACTTC.

The sample holds a few counts of this clonotype. The junction and the germline gene differ at one end; a read error may be behind it. The V call is TRBV6-6, the J call TRBJ1-1, with 9 nucleotides matching TRBD1. Germline values: CDR1 MNHNY, CDR2 SVGAGI (reference sequence). CDR3 length: 16 amino acids. As DNA, the CDR3 is TGTGCCAGCAGTTACCCGGACAGGGGCGAGAACACCGAAGCTTTCTTT. This translates into CASSYPDRGENTEAFF.

V usage is TRBV11-1 and J usage is TRBJ2-2; D is possibly TRBD1 or TRBD2 (5 bases each). Germline lookup yields CDR1 SGHAT and CDR2 FQDESV (reference sequence). The V gene lost 2 bases and the J gene lost 6 bases, with 19 bases spanning the gap. CDR3 length: 17 residues. The CDR3 DNA sequence: TGTGCCAGCAGCTTAATGGCCGGGGCCCTCCTCGCCGGGGAGCTGTTTTTT. Its protein product is CASSLMAGALLAGELFF.

The rearrangement uses TRBV29-1 and TRBJ2-1; D gene ambiguous. The CDR3 consists of 15 residues. V was trimmed by 3 bases and J by 1 base, leaving 13 bases between them. Per the germline V gene, CDR1 is SQVTM and CDR2 is ANQGSEA. CDR3 DNA: TGCAGCGTTGACGGGCTGGCAGGTTCCTACAATGAGCAGTTCTTC. This encodes CSVDGLAGSYNEQFF.

This clonotype was seen a few times. The chain joins TRBV24-1 to TRBJ1-5; no definite D call. Looked up from germline, CDR1 is KGHDR and CDR2 is SFDVKD. The CDR3 has 13 residues. Trimming removed 3 bases from V and 6 bases from J, with 8 bases in between. The CDR3 loop reads CATSDGSGQPQHF. CDR3 coding DNA: TGTGCCACCAGTGATGGATCGGGTCAGCCCCAGCATTTT.

This clonotype was picked up a small number of times. The V call is TRBV3-1, the J call TRBJ1-1; D might be TRBD1 (5 bases). In germline, CDR1 is LGHDT, CDR2 YNNKEL (reference sequence). The CDR3 runs 14 residues. Trimming removed 4 bases at V and 5 bases at J, with 14 bases between. This CDR3 is CASSLKTGGTEAFF. CDR3 coding DNA: TGTGCCAGCAGCCTTAAAACCGGGGGAACTGAAGCTTTCTTT.

J is TRBJ2-7 and V is TRBV4-2, with 12 bases that match TRBD2. V lost 0 bases, J lost 4 bases, and 4 bases stayed unmatched. This CDR3 region has 16 residues. Germline values: CDR1 LGHNA, CDR2 YNFKEQ. Here the CDR3 reads CASSQDHGLAGYEQYF. DNA for the CDR3: TGTGCCAGCAGCCAAGATCACGGACTAGCGGGGTACGAGCAGTACTTC.

The chain uses TRBV11-2 and TRBJ2-3, with 11 nucleotides matching TRBD2. From germline, CDR1 is SGHAT and CDR2 FQNNGV. The CDR3 sequence is 14 residues long. The V and J ends lost 5 bases and 6 bases, in that order; junction bases with no gene match: 4. The CDR3 region has the DNA TGTGCCAGCAGCCCCCGGACTAGCGGGGATACGCAGTATTTT. Residues: CASSPRTSGDTQYF. The whole variable domain, filled in from reference TRBV11-2 and TRBJ2-3, reads EAGVAQSPRYKIIEKRQSVAFWCNPISGHATLYWYQQILGQGPKLLIQFQNNGVVDDSQLPKDRFSAERLKGVDSTLKIQPAKLEDSAVYLCASSPRTSGDTQYFGPGTRLTVL.

This clonotype has more than one count but fewer than ten. V and J are TRBV27 and TRBJ2-5; weak D call: TRBD2 (5 bases). The CDR3 runs to 16 residues. Germline V gene lookup returns CDR1 MNHEY and CDR2 SMNVEV (reference sequence). The ends were cut back, 6 bases at V and 5 bases at J, with 22 bases in the middle. The CDR3 DNA is TGTGCCAGCAGCCTATCGGACTCCCTTCCACTGGAGACCCAGTACTTC. It translates to CASSLSDSLPLETQYF.

The chain has TRBV4-2 and TRBJ2-7, with TRBD1 matching over 10 bases. Looked up from germline, CDR1 is LGHNA and CDR2 is YNFKEQ. V lost 4 bases and J lost 5; bases outside the gene matches: 5. The CDR3 spans 14 residues. CDR3 coding DNA: TGTGCCAGCAGCCCGACAGGGGGCTACCACGAGCAGTACTTC. It specifies CASSPTGGYHEQYF.

There are a few counts of this clonotype. The V and J genes are TRBV7-9 and TRBJ1-4; 7 bases agree with TRBD1. The CDR3 sequence is 15 residues long. Germline CDR1 and CDR2: SEHNR and FQNEAQ (reference sequence). Unmatched junction bases numbered 15, after V lost 5 bases and J lost 12 bases. The DNA for the CDR3 is TGTGCCAGCAGCAACAACCGGGACAGAGTTTCGGAACTGTTTTTT. Its protein is CASSNNRDRVSELFF. The full variable domain, in which reference TRBV7-9 and TRBJ1-4 provide the parts outside the CDR3, is DTGVSQNPRHKITKRGQNVTFRCDPISEHNRLYWYRQTLGQGPEFLTYFQNEAQLEKSRLLSDRFSAERPKGSFSTLEIQRTEQGDSAMYLCASSNNRDRVSELFFGSGTQLSVL.

This clonotype turned up a few times. The chain couples TRBV29-1 to TRBJ2-5; maybe TRBD1 (6 bases). The DNA end favors TRBJ2-7, so the J call may be wrong. Germline assignment: CDR1 SQVTM and CDR2 ANQGSEA. The CDR3 contains 12 residues. The CDR3 bases are TGCAGCGCCGAGACAGGTCCCTACGAGCAGTACTTC. Protein sequence: CSAETGPYEQYF.

The J gene is TRBJ2-1, the V gene TRBV6-2 or TRBV6-3; 8 nucleotides agree with TRBD1. The J call is in doubt because the DNA end fits TRBJ2-5 better. The germline gives CDR1 MNHEY, CDR2 SVGEGT. The CDR3 covers 13 residues. CDR3 nucleotides: TGTGCCAGCAGCTCGACAGGGGTGGAGACCCAGTACTTC. Translated, it gives CASSSTGVETQYF.

In its sample, this clonotype was seen a few times. The chain couples TRBV9 to TRBJ1-2, with D unclear. There are 13 residues in the CDR3. The germline V gene encodes CDR1 SGDLS and CDR2 YYNGEE. The V end lost 4 bases, the J end lost 7 bases, and 14 bases lay between the germline ends. The CDR3 DNA follows: TGTGCCAGCAGCACCCAAGCTCACAGTGGCTACACCTTC. Residues: CASSTQAHSGYTF.

The chain combines TRBV12-3 or TRBV12-4 with TRBJ2-5; 14 bases are shared with TRBD2. The CDR3 runs to 17 residues. V gave up 4 bases and J gave up 6 bases; unmatched junction bases: 10. CDR3 nucleotide sequence: TGTGCCAGCAGTTACTCGACGACTAGCGGGAGGGGACAGACCCAGTACTTC. The encoded protein is CASSYSTTSGRGQTQYF.

Of note for this clonotype: One junction end disagrees with the germline gene, perhaps due to a read error. The chain carries TRBV6-6 and TRBJ1-1; TRBD1 matches 9 bases. This CDR3 contains 15 residues. Germline V gene lookup returns CDR1 MNHNY and CDR2 SVGAGI (reference sequence). CDR3 amino acids: CASTPGQGQNIEAFF. The CDR3 nucleotides read TGTGCCAGCACCCCGGGACAGGGACAGAACATTGAAGCTTTCTTT.

The gene calls are TRBV12-3 or TRBV12-4 and TRBJ2-1; possibly TRBD2 for D (6 bases). The CDR3 covers 15 residues. The V and J ends lost 8 bases and 0 bases respectively, with 14 bases between them. CDR3 sequence: CASRSDGSSYNEQFF. CDR3 nucleotide sequence: TGTGCCAGCCGATCGGACGGGAGCTCCTACAATGAGCAGTTCTTC.

The chain uses TRBV5-6 and TRBJ2-5, with TRBD2 matching 8 bases. Germline V gene sequence: CDR1 SGHDT, CDR2 YYEEEE. Losses at the gene ends were 0 bases for V and 5 bases for J; bases not matched to a gene: 3. The CDR3 runs 14 residues. The CDR3 bases are TGTGCCAGCAGCTTGGTAGCGGGGTTGGAGACCCAGTACTTC. This codes for CASSLVAGLETQYF.

The genes are TRBV5-1 and TRBJ2-2; 9 bases align to TRBD1. The germline CDR1 and CDR2 sequences are SGHRS and YFSETQ. This CDR3 region has 17 residues. V was clipped by 4 bases and J by 4 bases; unmatched bases: 11. The CDR3 protein is CASSARMMTGGTGELFF. The CDR3, as DNA: TGCGCCAGCAGCGCGAGAATGATGACAGGGGGCACCGGGGAGCTGTTTTTT.